Listed here are 27 T cell receptor beta chains from one sample, sequenced in a study of T cells after posttransplantation cyclophosphamide. Method: immunoSEQ multiplex PCR; TCRdb's copy keeps in-frame clones and lacks some. The profile shows about 31,000 clones, about nine tenths of them singletons. The naive gate required viable CD3+CD4+ or CD3+CD8+ cells with CCR7+CD45RA+CD45RO-CD95-CD27+CD28+ phenotype. The specimen was naive CD4+ T cells sorted from PBMCs. Receptors originate from a woman aged 55-70 years in good health, CMV-negative, and a related stem cell transplant donor.

In this sample, this clone turned up once. This chain connects TRBV7-2 to TRBJ2-7; 9 bases match TRBD1. Unmatched junction bases numbered 9, after V lost 6 bases and J lost 6 bases. Per germline, CDR1 SGHTA and CDR2 FQGNSA. This CDR3 has 14 residues. CDR3 sequence: CASRSPGQGPEQYF. DNA of the CDR3: TGTGCCAGCAGGTCCCCGGGACAGGGACCCGAGCAGTACTTC.

This chain joins TRBV27 and TRBJ2-7; TRBD1 aligns across 8 bases. CDR1 and CDR2 (germline): MNHEY, SMNVEV (reference sequence). The V and J ends lost 2 bases and 2 bases, in that order; junction bases with no gene match: 5. The CDR3 loop spans 15 amino acids. CDR3 loop: CASSLLQTGAYEQYF. DNA of the CDR3: TGTGCCAGCAGTTTACTCCAGACAGGGGCCTACGAGCAGTACTTC.

To note about this clone: The junction differs from germline at one of its ends, possibly a read error. The chain has TRBV27 and TRBJ2-1; 12 bases align to TRBD2. CDR1 is MNHEY, CDR2 SMNVEV, per germline (reference sequence). CDR3 length: 14 amino acids. In nucleotides, the CDR3 is TGTGCCACCAGTACTAGCGGGAGGTTCGATGAGCAGTTCTTC. Translating gives CATSTSGRFDEQFF.

The rearrangement links TRBV5-1 to TRBJ2-7; 8 nucleotides align to TRBD2. Unmatched junction bases numbered 4, after V lost 3 bases and J lost 5 bases. The germline gives CDR1 SGHRS, CDR2 YFSETQ. The CDR3 length is 13 residues. CDR3 nucleotide sequence: TGCGCCAGCAGCTCCGGGGGGGAAAACGAGCAGTACTTC. It translates to CASSSGGENEQYF.

This clone has more than one count but fewer than ten. J is TRBJ1-3 and V is TRBV19; D may be TRBD1 (6 bases). The CDR3 runs to 16 residues. The germline gives CDR1 LNHDA, CDR2 SQIVND (reference sequence). V gave up 6 bases and J gave up 0 bases, with 15 bases separating them. The CDR3 region is CASSLQGTSSGNTIYF. CDR3 nucleotide sequence: TGTGCCAGTAGCCTACAGGGAACGAGCTCTGGAAACACCATATATTTT.

This chain uses TRBV18 with TRBJ1-1; the D gene is possibly TRBD1 (5 bases). The germline V gene encodes CDR1 KGHSH and CDR2 LQKENI. The V gene lost 6 bases and the J gene lost 1 base, with 15 bases spanning the gap. There are 15 residues in the CDR3. Here the CDR3 reads CASSTDAGGNTEAFF. CDR3 DNA: TGTGCCAGCTCTACGGACGCGGGGGGGAACACTGAAGCTTTCTTT.

The V call is TRBV7-2, the J call TRBJ2-3; TRBD2 aligns across 10 bases. V trimming: 4 bases; J trimming: 1 base; junction bases outside the gene matches: 2. The CDR3 has 15 amino acids. Germline CDR1 SGHTA, CDR2 FQGNSA. In DNA form, the CDR3 reads TGTGCCAGCAGCTCTACTAGCGGGGGCACAGATACGCAGTATTTT. Amino acid sequence: CASSSTSGGTDTQYF.

The chain is built from TRBV9 and TRBJ1-1; 7 positions match TRBD1. With 0 bases clipped from V and 0 bases from J, the junction kept 2 bases outside the gene matches. Germline assignment: CDR1 SGDLS and CDR2 YYNGEE. The CDR3 loop spans 15 amino acids. DNA of the CDR3: TGTGCCAGCAGCGTAGAGGGGGCTATGAACACTGAAGCTTTCTTT. This translates into CASSVEGAMNTEAFF.

The chain couples TRBV19 to TRBJ1-1, with TRBD1 as a possible D gene (6 bases). In germline, CDR1 is LNHDA, CDR2 SQIVND (reference sequence). This CDR3 comprises 12 residues. V lost 0 bases to trimming and J lost 10 bases, with 9 bases between them. CDR3 residues: CASSIDRGGAFF. CDR3 nucleotides: TGTGCCAGTAGTATAGACCGAGGGGGAGCTTTCTTT.

The chain combines TRBV11-2 with TRBJ2-7; D perhaps matches TRBD1 (6 bases). V dropped 0 bases and J dropped 1 base, with 10 bases sitting between them. The CDR3 extends over 15 amino acids. Germline V gene data show CDR1 as SGHAT and CDR2 as FQNNGV. Written as DNA, the CDR3 is TGTGCCAGCAGCTTAGAAGGGGGACGTTCCTACGAGCAGTACTTC. Its translation is CASSLEGGRSYEQYF.

The chain employs TRBV30 and TRBJ1-4; D is unresolved. The CDR3 runs to 15 residues. Germline V gene lookup returns CDR1 GTSNPN and CDR2 SVGIG (reference sequence). Trimming shortened V by 3 bases and J by 8 bases, and 19 bases separated the two germline ends. CDR3 bases: TGTGCCTGGAGAGGAGGCGGCAGGACTGCCGAAAAACTGTTTTTT. This translates into CAWRGGGRTAEKLFF.

The gene calls are TRBV6-5 and TRBJ2-1; unclear D gene. Germline loops: CDR1 MNHEY, CDR2 SVGAGI. The CDR3 covers 14 residues. The ends were cut back, 0 bases at V and 4 bases at J, with 7 bases in the middle. CDR3 in amino acids: CASSYSIAYNEQFF. CDR3 in DNA: TGTGCCAGCAGTTACTCGATTGCGTACAATGAGCAGTTCTTC.

The rearrangement uses TRBV27 and TRBJ2-7, with no clear D. The CDR3 is 13 amino acids. CDR1 MNHEY and CDR2 SMNVEV come from the germline V gene (reference sequence). The V and J ends lost 5 bases and 1 base respectively, with 9 bases between them. CDR3: CASSITRSYEQYF. CDR3 sequence (DNA): TGTGCCAGCAGTATAACAAGATCCTACGAGCAGTACTTC.

The V call is TRBV6-5, the J call TRBJ1-1; 7 bases align to TRBD1. In germline, CDR1 is MNHEY, CDR2 SVGAGI. This CDR3 has 14 residues. V trimming: 5 bases; J trimming: 1 base; junction bases outside the gene matches: 4. Here the CDR3 reads CASSLTGRNTEAFF. The CDR3 bases are TGTGCCAGCAGTCTGACAGGGAGGAACACTGAAGCTTTCTTT.

The chain uses TRBV5-1 and TRBJ2-1; TRBD1 is a possible D gene (6 bases). CDR3 size: 14 residues. The germline CDR1 and CDR2 sequences are SGHRS and YFSETQ. Trimming left V 0 bases short and J 4 bases short, with 8 bases between. The CDR3 loop reads CASSLGQGYNEQFF. The DNA for the CDR3 is TGCGCCAGCAGCTTGGGTCAGGGGTACAATGAGCAGTTCTTC.

V and J are TRBV6-5 and TRBJ2-2; D gene uncertain. V was shortened by 6 bases and J by 5 bases, with 7 bases between the two germline ends. The CDR3 is 12 residues long. The V gene's germline CDR1 is MNHEY and CDR2 SVGAGI. The CDR3 region is CASRKETGELFF. The CDR3 DNA is TGTGCCAGCAGGAAAGAGACCGGGGAGCTGTTTTTT.

This clone was counted only a few times. V and J are TRBV27 and TRBJ2-4, with 7 bases lining up with TRBD2. The CDR3 is 15 amino acids. J lost 1 base, V lost 4 bases, and 4 bases had no gene match. The germline V gene has CDR1 MNHEY and CDR2 SMNVEV (reference sequence). The CDR3 loop is CASSSVTSAKNIQYF. The DNA of the CDR3 is TGTGCCAGCAGTTCTGTGACTAGCGCCAAAAACATTCAGTACTTC.

V is TRBV19 and J is TRBJ2-3, with 8 bases that match TRBD2. Germline V gene sequence: CDR1 LNHDA, CDR2 SQIVND (reference sequence). Unmatched junction bases numbered 14, after V lost 3 bases and J lost 6 bases. This CDR3 is built from 17 residues. This CDR3 reads CASSMAGRGGRGDTQYF. In nucleotides, the CDR3 is TGTGCCAGTAGTATGGCAGGACGGGGGGGCCGGGGGGATACGCAGTATTTT.

The chain recombines TRBV28 with TRBJ2-7; 9 nucleotides agree with TRBD2. CDR3 length equals 14 residues. The germline V gene has CDR1 MDHEN and CDR2 SYDVKM. Germline trimming cut 6 bases from V and 3 bases from J; bases unmatched to any gene: 6. Written as DNA, the CDR3 is TGTGCCAGCAGGAAGACTAGCGGAGGCTACGAGCAGTACTTC. Its translation: CASRKTSGGYEQYF.

Comments on this clone: The junction departs from germline at one end; a sequencing error may be responsible. DNA of the CDR3: TGTGCCAGTAGTATCTCGACATCGTGGGCCTTC. This gives the protein CASSISTSWAF. The V gene is TRBV19, the J gene TRBJ1-2, with D unclear. The CDR3 contains 11 residues. Germline CDR1 LNHDA, CDR2 SQIVND (reference sequence). Full variable domain (rest looked up from reference TRBV19 and TRBJ1-2): DGGITQSPKYLFRKEGQNVTLSCEQNLNHDAMYWYRQDPGQGLRLIYYSQIVNDFQKGDIAEGYSVSREKKESFPLTVTSAQKNPTAFYLCASSISTSWAFGSGTRLTVV.

V and J are TRBV6-5 and TRBJ1-6; D is possibly TRBD1 (6 bases). CDR1 is MNHEY, CDR2 SVGAGI, per germline. V lost 3 bases, J lost 4 bases, and 10 bases lay in between. This CDR3 is built from 15 residues. CDR3 residues: CASSYKGQYNSPLHF. The CDR3 DNA reads TGTGCCAGCAGTTATAAAGGACAGTATAATTCACCCCTCCACTTT.

This clone came up once. The chain links TRBV4-3 to TRBJ2-5; 10 bases map to TRBD2. This CDR3 comprises 15 residues. Germline V gives CDR1 LGHNA, CDR2 YSLEER. Losses at the gene ends were 3 bases for V and 3 bases for J; bases not matched to a gene: 4. The CDR3 nucleotides are TGCGCCAGCAGCCAGGGAGCGGGGGGGAAAGAGACCCAGTACTTC. The encoded protein is CASSQGAGGKETQYF.

The chain carries TRBV11-2 and TRBJ1-1; 12 positions agree with TRBD1. V trimming: 5 bases; J trimming: 5 bases; junction bases outside the gene matches: 12. This CDR3 has 17 amino acids. Looked up from germline, CDR1 is SGHAT and CDR2 is FQNNGV. The CDR3 coding sequence is TGTGCCAGCAGCCCCCTCGGGACAGGGGGCTCTCGGACTGAAGCTTTCTTT. Its translation: CASSPLGTGGSRTEAFF. Based on the CDR3 plus reference TRBV11-2 and TRBJ1-1, the full variable domain is EAGVAQSPRYKIIEKRQSVAFWCNPISGHATLYWYQQILGQGPKLLIQFQNNGVVDDSQLPKDRFSAERLKGVDSTLKIQPAKLEDSAVYLCASSPLGTGGSRTEAFFGQGTRLTVV.

The chain employs TRBV7-9 and TRBJ2-7; no definite D call. The germline CDR1 and CDR2 sequences are SEHNR and FQNEAQ (reference sequence). CDR3 length: 13 amino acids. Trimming stripped 5 bases from V and 7 bases from J, with 15 bases between. Here the CDR3 reads CASSRDGFGEQYF. The CDR3 DNA follows: TGTGCCAGCAGCCGCGACGGATTCGGGGAGCAGTACTTC. The whole variable domain, remainder taken from reference TRBV7-9 and TRBJ2-7, is DTGVSQNPRHKITKRGQNVTFRCDPISEHNRLYWYRQTLGQGPEFLTYFQNEAQLEKSRLLSDRFSAERPKGSFSTLEIQRTEQGDSAMYLCASSRDGFGEQYFGPGTRLTVT.

CDR3 nucleotide sequence: TGTGCCAGCAGCGCCCGGGTCCCAACCATGAGCACAGATACGCAGTATTTT. Encoded protein: CASSARVPTMSTDTQYF. This chain joins TRBV9 and TRBJ2-3; no reliable D call. The CDR3 sequence is 17 residues long. Trimming pared 3 bases from V and 0 bases from J, leaving 17 bases between. The germline CDR1 and CDR2 sequences are SGDLS and YYNGEE.

This chain joins TRBV19 and TRBJ2-2, with a weak D call TRBD2 (6 bases). CDR1 and CDR2 (germline): LNHDA, SQIVND (reference sequence). The CDR3 has 16 residues. V was shortened by 3 bases and J by 2 bases, with 13 bases between the two germline ends. CDR3: CASSIGGTINTGELFF. For the CDR3, the DNA is TGTGCCAGTAGTATCGGAGGGACGATAAACACCGGGGAGCTGTTTTTT. Using reference TRBV19 and TRBJ2-2 for the parts outside the CDR3, the full variable domain is DGGITQSPKYLFRKEGQNVTLSCEQNLNHDAMYWYRQDPGQGLRLIYYSQIVNDFQKGDIAEGYSVSREKKESFPLTVTSAQKNPTAFYLCASSIGGTINTGELFFGEGSRLTVL.

The rearrangement uses TRBV27 and TRBJ2-3; 9 bases align to TRBD2. The germline CDR1 and CDR2 sequences are MNHEY and SMNVEV (reference sequence). The CDR3 runs 13 residues. The CDR3 DNA reads as TGTGTCCTCAGGGGTAGCGGGAGAGATACGCAGTATTTT. Protein: CVLRGSGRDTQYF.